This entry lists 11 T cell receptor beta chains sequenced from one sample in a study of blood T cell repertoires in COVID-19. Clones were read by immunoSEQ multiplex PCR, and TCRdb kept only the in-frame ones, dropping some. The table shows 50,000 to 85,000 clones, with about 91% occurring only once. Sequencing used peripheral blood. These receptors were taken from a human donor in a cohort sampled during active COVID-19.

V and J are TRBV9 and TRBJ2-7; unclear D gene. Germline CDR1 and CDR2: SGDLS and YYNGEE. V was shortened by 1 base and J by 2 bases, with 10 bases between the two germline ends. The CDR3 has 14 amino acids. The CDR3 reads CASSVTPRAYEQYF. The CDR3 coding sequence is TGTGCCAGCAGCGTAACCCCCCGGGCCTACGAGCAGTACTTC.

The rearrangement links TRBV7-9 to TRBJ2-5, with D maybe TRBD1 (6 bases). The CDR3 length is 13 residues. V was trimmed by 6 bases and J by 4 bases, leaving 12 bases between them. Germline CDR1 is SEHNR and CDR2 is FQNEAQ (reference sequence). CDR3 bases: TGTGCCAGCAGTCAACAGGGTAGAGAGACCCAGTACTTC. It encodes CASSQQGRETQYF.

CDR3 amino acids: CASSEVGRGPADTQYF. The CDR3 region has the DNA TGTGCCAGCAGCGAAGTGGGCAGGGGGCCCGCAGATACGCAGTATTTT. The rearrangement links TRBV27 to TRBJ2-3; TRBD1 matches 8 bases. This CDR3 has 16 amino acids. Germline CDR1 and CDR2: MNHEY and SMNVEV (reference sequence). V trimming: 6 bases; J trimming: 4 bases; junction bases outside the gene matches: 12.

With respect to this clone: A read error is likely, as this CDR3 ends without the conserved phenylalanine or tryptophan. The DNA is omitted, as the CDR3 cannot be located on it reliably, and the CDR3 follows TCRdb's listing. The CDR3 sequence: CASSPPPVFV. J is TRBJ1-3 and V is TRBV12-3 or TRBV12-4; TRBD1 was called by the table and not checked on the DNA. With termini counted, the CDR3 has 10 amino acids.

This chain connects TRBV2 to TRBJ2-7, with 7 bases matching TRBD1. The CDR3 spans 15 residues. V shed 4 bases, J shed 0 bases, and the junction held 6 bases outside the gene matches. Germline CDR1 is SNHLY and CDR2 is FYNNEI. The CDR3 protein is CASSATGVLSYEQYF. In DNA form, the CDR3 reads TGTGCCAGCAGTGCCACAGGGGTCCTCTCCTACGAGCAGTACTTC.

The chain employs TRBV12-3 or TRBV12-4 and TRBJ2-1; a possible D gene is TRBD2 (6 bases). V lost 6 bases and J lost 10, with 13 bases in between. The CDR3 runs to 12 residues. DNA of the CDR3: TGTGCCAGCAGAAACCGGGACTCGGAGCAGTTCTTC. The encoded protein is CASRNRDSEQFF.

This CDR3 reads CASSLAQGASLSGANVLTF. The CDR3 coding sequence is TGCGCCAGCAGCTTGGCTCAGGGGGCGTCCCTCTCTGGGGCCAACGTCCTGACTTTC. The chain employs TRBV5-1 and TRBJ2-6, with 8 positions matching TRBD1. The CDR3 is 19 amino acids. Germline loops: CDR1 SGHRS, CDR2 YFSETQ. Trimming took 0 bases from V and 0 from J; bases not matched to a gene: 8.

This clone is judged medium-sized (0.01 to 0.1%). This chain uses TRBV5-6 with TRBJ2-1; no reliable D call. There are 13 residues in the CDR3. Germline CDR1 SGHDT, CDR2 YYEEEE. V lost 3 bases and J lost 9, with 13 bases in between. In DNA, the CDR3 is TGTGCCAGCAGCTCCTACTTCGGCGGTGAGCAGTTCTTC. It translates to CASSSYFGGEQFF.

The J gene is TRBJ1-5, the V gene TRBV28; D not certain. This CDR3 spans 14 amino acids. Trimming stripped 7 bases from V and 5 bases from J, with 15 bases between. From germline, CDR1 is MDHEN and CDR2 SYDVKM. CDR3 residues: CASNRRAADQPQHF. CDR3 DNA sequence: TGTGCCAGCAATAGGCGGGCCGCGGATCAGCCCCAGCATTTT.

This clone was seen a handful of times. The chain employs TRBV19 and TRBJ2-5; possible D gene TRBD1, 6 bases. V shed 7 bases and J shed 4 bases, with 16 bases lying between them. Germline V gives CDR1 LNHDA, CDR2 SQIVND (reference sequence). This CDR3 has 14 residues. This chain's CDR3 is CASKVSGQRETQYF. As DNA, the CDR3 is TGTGCCAGTAAGGTCTCCGGACAGAGAGAGACCCAGTACTTC.

This clone was detected a few times. The J gene is TRBJ1-2, the V gene TRBV30; D is undetermined. CDR1 is GTSNPN, CDR2 SVGIG, per germline (reference sequence). Trimming stripped 3 bases from V and 4 bases from J, with 12 bases between. The CDR3 contains 13 residues. The CDR3 sequence is CAWRWLSSYGYTF. The DNA for the CDR3 is TGTGCCTGGAGATGGCTCTCATCCTATGGCTACACCTTC.